This T cell receptor beta chain is from a study of response to subunit inactivated influenza vaccine. The sample holds a few counts of this clonotype. Its target is not known. CDR3 length: 13 residues. Germline lookup yields CDR1 MNHNS and CDR2 SASEGT. Trimming cost V 4 bases and J 5 bases, with 11 bases left between them. TCRdb re-called the RT-PCR reads through MiXCR, storing one row per CDR3 protein. This table holds a few hundred thousand distinct CDR3 sequences, less than 7.5% found once. The study, taken as a whole, reports: New T cells are recruited in small numbers by each seasonal influenza vaccination, according to the authors' suggestion.

This specimen consisted of PBMCs from blood, obtained less than 30 months after vaccination. This chain connects TRBV6-1 to TRBJ2-5; TRBD1 or TRBD2 may be the D gene (5 bases each). The TCR comes from a man between 50 and 70 years old who received an inactivated influenza vaccine. In DNA form, the CDR3 reads TGTGCCAGCAGTGGGGGGTGGCGGGAGACCCAGTACTTC. Its protein is CASSGGWRETQYF.